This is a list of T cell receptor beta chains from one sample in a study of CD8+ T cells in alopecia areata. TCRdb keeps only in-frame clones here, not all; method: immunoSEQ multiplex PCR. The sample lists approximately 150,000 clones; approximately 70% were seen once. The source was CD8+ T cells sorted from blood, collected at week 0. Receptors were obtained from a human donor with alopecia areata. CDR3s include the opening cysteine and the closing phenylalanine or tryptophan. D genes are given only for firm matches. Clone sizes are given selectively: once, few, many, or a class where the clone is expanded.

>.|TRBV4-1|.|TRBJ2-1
CASSQVGSDEQFF
TGCGCCAGCAGCCAAGTGGGGTCCGATGAGCAGTTCTTC
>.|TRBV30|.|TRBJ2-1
CAWSPQGNEQFF
TGTGCCTGGAGTCCTCAGGGAAATGAGCAGTTCTTC
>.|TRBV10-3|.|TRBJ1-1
CAISESIWREAFF
TGTGCCATCAGTGAGTCGATATGGCGGGAGGCTTTCTTT
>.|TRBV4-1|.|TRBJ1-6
CASSHLLIRDALAPLHF
TGCGCCAGCAGCCACCTCCTCATCCGGGACGCCCTGGCACCCCTCCACTTT
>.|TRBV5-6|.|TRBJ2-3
CASSSSTEPYTQYF
TGTGCCAGCAGCTCATCGACAGAGCCTTATACGCAGTATTTT
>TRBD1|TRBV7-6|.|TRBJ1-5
CASSSTGVPQPQHF
TGTGCCAGCAGCTCAACAGGGGTCCCTCAGCCCCAGCATTTT
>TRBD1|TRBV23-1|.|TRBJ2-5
CASSQTGVRETQYF
TGCGCCAGCAGTCAGACAGGGGTCAGGGAGACCCAGTACTTC
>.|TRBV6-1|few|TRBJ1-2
CASSGASYGYTF
TGTGCCAGCAGTGGTGCCTCCTATGGCTACACCTTC
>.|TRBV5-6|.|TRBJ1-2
CASSFGQHSYGYTF
TGTGCCAGCAGCTTCGGACAGCACTCTTATGGCTACACCTTC
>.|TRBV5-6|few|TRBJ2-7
CASSSDSDTSEQYF
TGTGCCAGCAGCTCGGATTCGGATACTAGCGAGCAGTACTTC
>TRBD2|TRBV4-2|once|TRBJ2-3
CASSQTVAGGSTDTQYF
TGTGCCAGCAGCCAAACCGTAGCGGGGGGGAGCACAGATACGCAGTATTTT
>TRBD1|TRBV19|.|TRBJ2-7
CAKLQGAGEQYF
TGTGCCAAATTACAGGGGGCGGGCGAGCAGTACTTC
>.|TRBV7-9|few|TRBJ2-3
CASSLGDVGADTQYF
TGTGCCAGCAGCTTAGGGGACGTCGGCGCAGATACGCAGTATTTT
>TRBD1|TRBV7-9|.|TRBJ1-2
CASSPHIDRVNYGYTF
TGTGCCAGCAGCCCCCACATTGACAGGGTTAACTATGGCTACACCTTC
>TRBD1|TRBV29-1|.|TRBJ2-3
CSVDGTGLLDTQYF
TGCAGCGTAGACGGGACAGGGCTGTTAGATACGCAGTATTTT
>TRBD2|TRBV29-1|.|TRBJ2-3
CSVEGGRATDTQYF
TGCAGCGTTGAGGGGGGGAGGGCCACAGATACGCAGTATTTT
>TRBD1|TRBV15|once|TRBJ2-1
CATSREKGQTNEQFF
TGTGCCACCAGCAGAGAAAAGGGACAGACAAATGAGCAGTTCTTC
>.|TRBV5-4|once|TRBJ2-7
CASSWGDSTYEQYF
TGTGCCAGCAGCTGGGGGGACTCTACCTACGAGCAGTACTTC
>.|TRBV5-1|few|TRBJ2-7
CASSRTDTYEQYF
TGCGCCAGCAGCCGGACAGATACCTACGAGCAGTACTTC
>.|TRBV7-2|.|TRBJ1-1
CASSLQGIEAFF
TGTGCCAGCAGCCTACAGGGTATTGAAGCTTTCTTT
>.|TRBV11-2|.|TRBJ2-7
CASTYSTGDDYEQYF
TGTGCCAGCACCTATTCAACGGGGGATGACTACGAGCAGTACTTC
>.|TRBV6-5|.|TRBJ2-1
CASSPQGNEQFF
TGTGCCAGCAGTCCACAGGGTAATGAGCAGTTCTTC
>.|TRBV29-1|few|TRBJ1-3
CSVLSQGSGNTIYF
TGCAGCGTCCTATCTCAGGGGTCTGGAAACACCATATATTTT
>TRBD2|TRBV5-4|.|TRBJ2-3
CASSHWTSGDPDTQYF
TGTGCCAGCAGCCACTGGACTAGCGGGGACCCAGATACGCAGTATTTT
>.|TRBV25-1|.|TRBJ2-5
CASSETHFQETQYF
TGTGCCAGCAGTGAAACTCACTTTCAAGAGACCCAGTACTTC
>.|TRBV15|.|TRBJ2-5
CATSKTGPGAQYF
TGTGCCACCAGCAAGACTGGACCGGGGGCCCAGTACTTC
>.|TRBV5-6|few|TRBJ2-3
CASSLFPVADTQYF
TGTGCCAGCAGCTTATTTCCGGTGGCAGATACGCAGTATTTT
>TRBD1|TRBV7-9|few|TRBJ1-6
CASSDRQGPYSPLHF
TGTGCCAGCAGCGACCGACAGGGACCGTACTCACCCCTCCACTTT
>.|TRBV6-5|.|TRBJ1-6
CASSQRGSPLHF
TGTGCCAGCAGTCAGAGGGGTTCACCCCTCCACTTT
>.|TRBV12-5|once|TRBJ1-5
CASGSGTDSNQPQHF
TGTGCTAGTGGATCCGGGACGGATAGCAATCAGCCCCAGCATTTT
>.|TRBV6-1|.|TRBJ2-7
CASSEDGSYEQYF
TGTGCCAGCAGTGAGGACGGTTCCTACGAGCAGTACTTC
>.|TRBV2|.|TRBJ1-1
CATRGTEAFF
TGTGCCACCAGAGGGACTGAAGCTTTCTTT
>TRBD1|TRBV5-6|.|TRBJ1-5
CASSAGTGYQPQHF
TGTGCCAGCAGCGCCGGGACAGGGTATCAGCCCCAGCATTTT
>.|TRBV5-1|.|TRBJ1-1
CASSLHRNTEAFF
TGCGCCAGCAGCTTACACAGGAACACTGAAGCTTTCTTT
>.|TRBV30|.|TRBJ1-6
CAFTLWDSPLHF
TGTGCCTTCACTTTATGGGATTCACCCCTCCACTTT
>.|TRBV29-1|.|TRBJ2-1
CSVGLDNEQFF
TGCAGCGTTGGCCTCGACAATGAGCAGTTCTTC
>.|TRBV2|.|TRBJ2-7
CASSDNPYEQYF
TGTGCCAGCAGTGACAACCCCTACGAGCAGTACTTC